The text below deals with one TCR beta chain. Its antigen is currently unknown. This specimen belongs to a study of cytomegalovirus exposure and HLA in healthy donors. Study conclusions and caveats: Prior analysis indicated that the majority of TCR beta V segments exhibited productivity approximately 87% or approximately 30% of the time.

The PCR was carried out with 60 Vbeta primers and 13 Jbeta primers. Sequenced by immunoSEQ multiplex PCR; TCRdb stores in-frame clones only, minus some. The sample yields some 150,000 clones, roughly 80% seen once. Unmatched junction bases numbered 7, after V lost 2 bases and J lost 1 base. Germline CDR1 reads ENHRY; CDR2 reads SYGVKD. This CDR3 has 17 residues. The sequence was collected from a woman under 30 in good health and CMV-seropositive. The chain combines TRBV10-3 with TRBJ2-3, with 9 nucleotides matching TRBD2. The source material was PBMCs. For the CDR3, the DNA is TGTGCCATCAGTGAGCGGCTAGCGGGGATCCGCACAGATACGCAGTATTTT. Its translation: CAISERLAGIRTDTQYF.